This TCR beta chain derives from a study of cytomegalovirus exposure and HLA in healthy donors. Amplification used 60 Vbeta primers and 13 Jbeta primers. The table came from immunoSEQ multiplex PCR; TCRdb's copy has only in-frame clones and leaves some out. The data contain about 180,000 clones, over 75% of them singletons. Study-wide findings and caveats: Earlier findings revealed that most TCR beta V segments proved productive either about 87% or about 30% of the time.

This CDR3 has 15 amino acids. V was cut by 4 bases and J by 0 bases, with 12 bases left in between. Germline CDR1 reads ENHRY; CDR2 reads SYGVKD. Points on this clone: Its antigen is undetermined.

The sequence was obtained from a woman aged 50 to 60 in good health and CMV-seronegative. Source material: PBMCs. The rearrangement uses TRBV10-3 and TRBJ1-1, with D possibly matching TRBD1 (5 bases). CDR3 DNA sequence: TGTGCCATCAGTGGGAATGACAGAATGAACACTGAAGCTTTCTTT. Its translation is CAISGNDRMNTEAFF.